This T cell receptor (beta chain) was identified in a study of identical twins. Findings and caveats of the study: It was out-of-frame TCR alpha sharing in monozygotic twins that models underestimated. Fewer insertions marked abundant cord blood beta clonotypes; young adult naive trended weakly, memory not at all.

This clonotype has a handful of counts. Its antigen is not known. Healthy Caucasians provided all donations. Germline lookup yields CDR1 SGHTA and CDR2 FQGNSA. V was cut by 1 base and J by 4 bases, with 14 bases left in between. The CDR3 contains 16 residues. TCRdb itself ran the 5' RACE reads through MiXCR, one entry per CDR3 protein. The sample lists under 900,000 distinct CDR3 sequences, 18% occurring once. A further study also used this sample, focusing on T cells expressing NK-cell markers.

Sequencing was performed on PBMCs. V is TRBV7-2 and J is TRBJ2-1; D is perhaps TRBD1 or TRBD2 (5 bases each). The TCR originated in a woman younger than 30 in good health. The CDR3 DNA follows: TGTGCCAGCAGCTTAGACGGGACCGGATTGTACAATGAGCAGTTCTTC. Translating it yields CASSLDGTGLYNEQFF. The full variable domain, with the rest looked up from reference TRBV7-2 and TRBJ2-1, is GAGVSQSPSNKVTEKGKDVELRCDPISGHTALYWYRQSLGQGLEFLIYFQGNSAPDKSGLPSDRFSAERTGGSVSTLTIQRTQQEDSAVYLCASSLDGTGLYNEQFFGPGTRLTVL.